This TCR beta chain emerged from a study of T-cell reconstitution after alpha-beta-depleted transplantation in children. Unique molecular identifiers were used in preparing the TCRbeta library. Each CDR3 protein gets one entry after TCRdb re-called the PCR reads with MiXCR. The data contain approximately 1,000,000 distinct CDR3 sequences, around 30% of them singletons. This clonotype was observed a few times. The sequencing here drew on PBMCs, mostly from graft donor cells, taken 360 days after TCRalphabeta/CD19-depleted stem cell transplant. The clonotype was recovered from a boy under two years old who had a stem cell transplant for SCID, so the T cells may come from the graft donor.

CDR3 residues: CASSSGAGTAYEQYF. In nucleotides, the CDR3 is TGCGCCAGCAGCTCCGGGGCGGGGACAGCCTACGAGCAGTACTTC. The chain joins TRBV5-1 to TRBJ2-7; tentative D call: TRBD1 (7 bases). With 3 bases removed from V and 2 bases from J, the gap between germline ends came to 15 bases. The CDR3 runs to 15 residues. Germline-derived CDR1 and CDR2 are SGHRS and YFSETQ. Full variable domain (remainder filled in from reference TRBV5-1 and TRBJ2-7): KAGVTQTPRYLIKTRGQQVTLSCSPISGHRSVSWYQQTPGQGLQFLFEYFSETQRNKGNFPGRFSGRQFSNSRSEMNVSTLELGDSALYLCASSSGAGTAYEQYFGPGTRLTVT.